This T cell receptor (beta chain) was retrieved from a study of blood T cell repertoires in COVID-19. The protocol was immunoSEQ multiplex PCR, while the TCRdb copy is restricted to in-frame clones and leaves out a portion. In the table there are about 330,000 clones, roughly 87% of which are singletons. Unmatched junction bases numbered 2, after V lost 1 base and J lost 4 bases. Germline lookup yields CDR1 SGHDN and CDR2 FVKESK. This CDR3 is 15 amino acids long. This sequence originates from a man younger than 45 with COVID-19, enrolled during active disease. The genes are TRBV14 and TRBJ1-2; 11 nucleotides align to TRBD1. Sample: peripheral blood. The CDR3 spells CASSQAGTGGYGYTF. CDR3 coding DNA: TGTGCCAGCAGCCAAGCCGGGACAGGGGGCTATGGCTACACCTTC.